Listed below are T cell receptor beta chains from one sample, sequenced in a study of identical twins. Each CDR3 protein is one row after TCRdb ran MiXCR on the 5' RACE reads. The sample lists approximately 620,000 distinct CDR3 sequences, less than 10% occurring once. The same sample was also used in a study of yellow fever vaccine responses in identical twins.

The material sequenced was PBMCs. The source is a woman between 18 and 29 years old in good health. Both conserved end residues are part of each CDR3. The D gene is left open where the match is weak. Size is omitted from some rows. Given values are once, few, many or a class for expanded clones.

>15|TRBV28|TRBJ2-6|few|-
TGTGCCAGCAGTTCCCCCACTTCTGGGGCCAACGTCCTGACTTTC
CASSSPTSGANVLTF
>16|TRBV7-2|TRBJ2-4|-|-
TGTGCCAGCAGCTTAGTAGGGCAATTGGGGGTAAACATTCAGTACTTC
CASSLVGQLGVNIQYF
>19|TRBV4-2|TRBJ2-3|-|TRBD2
TGTGCCAGCAGCCAAGGGCGGGGACTAGCGGGGACGAGGACAGATACGCAGTATTTT
CASSQGRGLAGTRTDTQYF
>14|TRBV12-3/TRBV12-4|TRBJ2-7|many|TRBD1
TGTGCCAGCAGTCAAACAGGGGACTCCTACGAGCAGTACTTC
CASSQTGDSYEQYF
>14|TRBV5-1|TRBJ2-7|-|-
TGCGCCAGCAGCTTCAAAGGGCCCCACTACGAGCAGTACTTC
CASSFKGPHYEQYF
>13|TRBV7-6|TRBJ2-7|-|-
TGTGCCAGCAGCTTAATGTGGACCTACGAGCAGTACTTC
CASSLMWTYEQYF
>13|TRBV29-1|TRBJ2-2|many|-
TGCAGCGTTGAAGGAACGAACACCGGGGAGCTGTTTTTT
CSVEGTNTGELFF
>13|TRBV3-1|TRBJ1-6|many|-
TGTGCCAGCAGCCGACGGGACAATTCACCCCTCCACTTT
CASSRRDNSPLHF
>19|TRBV2|TRBJ2-3|-|TRBD1
TGTGCCAGCGGCGTAAACAGGGACAGGGGAAAAGCTCGCACAGATACGCAGTATTTT
CASGVNRDRGKARTDTQYF
>15|TRBV20-1|TRBJ2-7|many|-
TGCAGTGCTAGGTTAGCCAGAGCTAACTCCTACGAGCAGTACTTC
CSARLARANSYEQYF
>15|TRBV5-1|TRBJ2-7|-|-
TGCGCCAGCAGCTTGGGAGGGAGTGCTTTCTACGAGCAGTACTTC
CASSLGGSAFYEQYF
>13|TRBV27|TRBJ2-7|few|-
TGTGCCAGCCGCCGGGGCGGAATCTACGAGCAGTACTTC
CASRRGGIYEQYF
>12|TRBV29-1|TRBJ2-1|-|-
TGCAGCGTCCCCGTTTCCTACAATGAGCAGTTCTTC
CSVPVSYNEQFF
>15|TRBV27|TRBJ2-2|many|-
TGTGCCAGCACCCCCGTTGGAGGGGGCTTCGGGGAGCTGTTTTTT
CASTPVGGGFGELFF
>14|TRBV12-3/TRBV12-4|TRBJ1-5|many|-
TGTGCCAGCACCGTAGGGGGGCCCAATCAGCCCCAGCATTTT
CASTVGGPNQPQHF
>14|TRBV9|TRBJ2-7|few|-
TGTGCCAGCAGCGACGGGCCAGGCTCCTACGAGCAGTACTTC
CASSDGPGSYEQYF
>13|TRBV19|TRBJ2-1|-|-
TGTGCCAGTAGTTTCGGGAATTACAATGAGCAGTTCTTC
CASSFGNYNEQFF
>16|TRBV5-4|TRBJ2-2|many|TRBD1
TGTGCCAGCAGCTTGACGCCCGGACAGGGCACCGGGGAGCTGTTTTTT
CASSLTPGQGTGELFF
>15|TRBV7-9|TRBJ1-2|-|TRBD1
TGTGCCAGCAGCTTAGGAAGTCAGGGGGCGTATGGCTACACCTTC
CASSLGSQGAYGYTF
>16|TRBV7-2|TRBJ2-7|few|TRBD1
TGTGCCAGCAGCTTAGCGCAGACAGGGAGTTGGGACGAGCAGTACTTC
CASSLAQTGSWDEQYF